Listed below are T cell receptor beta chains from one sample, sequenced in a study of blood T cell repertoires in COVID-19. Here immunoSEQ multiplex PCR was the method, and the copy in TCRdb shows in-frame clones only, minus some. The table includes some 250,000 clones, 70% to 90% detected once. Sequencing was carried out using PBMCs or T cells enriched from blood (not recorded which). All receptors come from a woman aged 45-59 years who had recovered from COVID-19. Each CDR3 is given with its conserved first and last residue. Each record gives: V gene, J gene, clone size, CDR3 protein. A row's size may be missing; if present it is once, few, many or a size class.

V: TRBV5-1; J: TRBJ2-7; size: .; CDR3: CASSLGTGSREQYF
V: TRBV4-1; J: TRBJ1-5; size: .; CDR3: CASSQSVVQPQHF
V: TRBV3-1/TRBV3-2; J: TRBJ2-3; size: .; CDR3: CASSIGQARTDTQYF
V: TRBV7-2; J: TRBJ2-7; size: .; CDR3: CASSPWRVYEQYF
V: TRBV20-1; J: TRBJ2-3; size: .; CDR3: CSALYTDTQYF
V: TRBV28; J: TRBJ2-1; size: .; CDR3: CASSYGLVGNEQFF
V: TRBV3-1/TRBV3-2; J: TRBJ1-1; size: .; CDR3: CASSQANSGTGGAGFKAFF
V: TRBV29-1; J: TRBJ2-3; size: once; CDR3: CSVEPLRTSGGVF
V: TRBV7-8; J: TRBJ2-7; size: .; CDR3: CASSPRSLRGGSYEQYF
V: TRBV19; J: TRBJ1-1; size: .; CDR3: CASLYRGATEAFF
V: TRBV27; J: TRBJ2-1; size: .; CDR3: CASSPPGVSPFF
V: TRBV19; J: TRBJ1-2; size: .; CDR3: CATFRRDIYGYTF
V: TRBV5-4; J: TRBJ2-3; size: .; CDR3: CAIQPGQGAPDTQYF
V: TRBV5-1; J: TRBJ2-7; size: .; CDR3: CASSLPPPLAGGPGRGFSYEQYF
V: TRBV3-1/TRBV3-2; J: TRBJ2-2; size: once; CDR3: CASSQDSRGGGELFF
V: TRBV19; J: TRBJ1-2; size: few; CDR3: CASSMWGGYGYTF
V: TRBV2; J: TRBJ1-2; size: once; CDR3: CAGGSASYGYTF
V: TRBV10-3; J: TRBJ2-7; size: few; CDR3: CAAQEDGSSYEQYF
V: TRBV13; J: TRBJ1-1; size: .; CDR3: CASGTQASNTEAFF
V: TRBV4-1; J: TRBJ1-2; size: once; CDR3: CASSQDWDRRTQNVF
V: TRBV6-5; J: TRBJ1-5; size: .; CDR3: CASSFFGSDQPQHF
V: TRBV28; J: TRBJ2-7; size: .; CDR3: CASRARGRPPYEQYF
V: TRBV28; J: TRBJ1-4; size: .; CDR3: CASSFPQQGANEKLFF
V: TRBV28; J: TRBJ2-2; size: .; CDR3: CASRRAGVGGELFF
V: TRBV28; J: TRBJ2-1; size: .; CDR3: CASSSGTSGSPHEQFF
V: TRBV5-1; J: TRBJ1-6; size: .; CDR3: CASSPEVQGIGSPLHF
V: TRBV28; J: TRBJ2-7; size: .; CDR3: CASSTLERAYEQYF
V: TRBV10-3; J: TRBJ2-5; size: .; CDR3: CAISPDRGRETQYF
V: TRBV9; J: TRBJ1-1; size: .; CDR3: CASSVGPRTGGITEAFF
V: TRBV28; J: TRBJ1-2; size: once; CDR3: CASSLGQGSYGYTF
V: TRBV2; J: TRBJ2-2; size: .; CDR3: CASSAGLGSTGELFF
V: TRBV19; J: TRBJ1-4; size: .; CDR3: CASRRDRINEKLFF
V: TRBV2; J: TRBJ2-1; size: .; CDR3: CASTQYNEQFF
V: TRBV12-5; J: TRBJ2-1; size: .; CDR3: CASGWGTSGSTNYNEQFF
V: TRBV28; J: TRBJ2-7; size: .; CDR3: CASSPPGRARGPNYEQYF
V: TRBV10-2; J: TRBJ1-5; size: .; CDR3: CASSYGQGQPQHF
V: TRBV27; J: TRBJ1-1; size: few; CDR3: CASSWNSNTEAFF
V: TRBV11-1; J: TRBJ2-7; size: once; CDR3: CASSLVTTDEQYF
V: TRBV12-3/TRBV12-4; J: TRBJ1-4; size: .; CDR3: CASNRVGNEKLFF
V: TRBV7-9; J: TRBJ2-2; size: .; CDR3: CASSAGPNTGELFF
V: TRBV28; J: TRBJ1-4; size: .; CDR3: CASRKQGVNEKLFF
V: TRBV5-1; J: TRBJ1-2; size: .; CDR3: CASSLAALQGSPDYGYTF
V: TRBV28; J: TRBJ1-6; size: once; CDR3: CASTLGGTGPSPLHF
V: TRBV7-6; J: TRBJ1-5; size: .; CDR3: CASSSLGGPVNQPQHF
V: TRBV18; J: TRBJ1-3; size: .; CDR3: CASSPDRGGNTIYF